Following are 26 T cell receptor beta chains from one sample sequenced in a study of blood T cell repertoires in COVID-19. Produced via immunoSEQ multiplex PCR; TCRdb's table is partial and in-frame only. Of 50,000 to 75,000 clones in the sample, about 86% are singletons; the top ten hold under 30%. The sequencing input was peripheral blood. These receptors originate from an elderly woman with active or convalescent COVID-19.

The chain employs TRBV10-3 and TRBJ1-1, with 9 bases aligning to TRBD1. The germline CDR1 and CDR2 sequences are ENHRY and SYGVKD. CDR3 size: 14 residues. V shed 5 bases and J 1 base; nucleotides not matched to a gene: 2. The CDR3 loop is CAISRGQGNTEAFF. CDR3 DNA: TGTGCCATCAGTAGGGGACAGGGGAACACTGAAGCTTTCTTT.

The V and J genes are TRBV6-2 or TRBV6-3 and TRBJ2-1; 12 positions match TRBD2. CDR3 size: 16 residues. V shed 6 bases and J 2 bases; nucleotides not matched to a gene: 5. Germline-derived CDR1 and CDR2 are MNHEY and SVGEGT. This CDR3 is CASSPSSGGAYNEQFF. CDR3 bases: TGTGCCAGCAGCCCTTCTAGCGGGGGGGCCTACAATGAGCAGTTCTTC.

The chain joins TRBV12-3 or TRBV12-4 to TRBJ2-7; D not certain. V shed 4 bases and J shed 4 bases, with 5 bases lying between them. The CDR3 runs to 11 residues. CDR3: CASSSLYEQYF. The CDR3 nucleotides are TGTGCCAGCAGTTCCCTATACGAGCAGTACTTC.

The chain carries TRBV10-2 and TRBJ1-4; 9 bases are a match to TRBD1. The V segment lost 8 bases and the J segment 5 bases; nucleotides outside the gene matches: 3. Germline V lookup: CDR1 WSHSY, CDR2 SAAADI. There are 13 residues in the CDR3. The CDR3 protein is CASSGQGNEKLFF. The CDR3 region has the DNA TGCGCCAGCTCCGGACAGGGGAATGAAAAACTGTTTTTT.

CDR3 region: CASSFQGSNQPQHF. For the CDR3, the DNA is TGTGCCAGCAGCTTTCAGGGATCTAATCAGCCCCAGCATTTT. This chain links TRBV7-9 with TRBJ1-5; the D gene is possibly TRBD1 (5 bases). V was clipped by 3 bases and J by 4 bases, with 10 bases between them. The CDR3 spans 14 residues. Germline CDR1 and CDR2: SEHNR and FQNEAQ (reference sequence).

As for this clone: This may be a read error: a much more frequent sequence differs by one nucleotide. This sample also contains other DNA sequences that code for the same CDR3. This chain uses TRBV5-3 with TRBJ2-5; TRBD2 aligns across 8 bases. TRBV5-3 is treated as an ORF (open reading frame) with a function not yet certain. The CDR3 is 18 amino acids. J gave up 4 bases and V 10 bases, and 24 bases lay outside the gene matches. The CDR3 DNA follows: TGTGCCTGCATGGGTACTCGGGGGGGCCCCCGCCACGGAGAGACCCAGTACTTC. Translating it yields CACMGTRGGPRHGETQYF.

This clone ranks as medium-sized (0.01 to 0.1%). The chain links TRBV9 to TRBJ1-4; no definite D call. This CDR3 is built from 14 residues. Trimming removed 0 bases at V and 6 bases at J, with 9 bases between. Germline CDR1 reads SGDLS; CDR2 reads YYNGEE. CDR3 sequence: CASSVAAGYEKLFF. In DNA form, the CDR3 reads TGTGCCAGCAGCGTAGCAGCGGGGTATGAAAAACTGTTTTTT.

This clone has just a few counts. CDR3 residues: CASSLSPGMNTEAFF. In DNA, the CDR3 is TGTGCCAGCAGCCTTAGCCCGGGGATGAACACTGAAGCTTTCTTT. The chain joins TRBV6-4 to TRBJ1-1, with D unclear. The CDR3 is 15 amino acids. Trimming removed 6 bases from V and 0 bases from J, with 14 bases in between. The germline V gene has CDR1 MRHNA and CDR2 SNTAGT.

This clone was picked up a small number of times. The chain recombines TRBV19 with TRBJ2-2; no clear D. Germline V lookup: CDR1 LNHDA, CDR2 SQIVND (reference sequence). V shed 3 bases and J shed 1 base, with 9 bases lying between them. The CDR3 length is 15 residues. The CDR3 region has the DNA TGTGCCAGTAGTATCATGGTCGGGAACACCGGGGAGCTGTTTTTT. This sequence encodes CASSIMVGNTGELFF.

The chain employs TRBV6-6 and TRBJ1-1; D is possibly TRBD1 (5 bases). CDR3 length: 13 residues. V was clipped by 4 bases and J by 1 base, with 7 bases between them. Looked up from germline, CDR1 is MNHNY and CDR2 is SVGAGI (reference sequence). CDR3 region: CASSSTENTEAFF. The CDR3 nucleotides read TGTGCCAGCAGTTCGACAGAGAACACTGAAGCTTTCTTT.

This clone has more than one count but fewer than ten. The J gene is TRBJ1-1, the V gene TRBV3-1 (or the pseudogene TRBV3-2); no clear D gene. V dropped 1 base and J dropped 8 bases, with 11 bases sitting between them. Germline loops: CDR1 LGHDT, CDR2 YNNKEL (reference sequence). This CDR3 spans 13 amino acids. The CDR3 DNA reads as TGTGCCAGCAGCCAAGGTAATCTTCCCGAAGCTTTCTTT. Translation gives CASSQGNLPEAFF.

CDR3 DNA sequence: TGTGCCAGCAATCGACAGGGAAGTATTCAATACACGAACACTGAAGCTTTCTTT. As protein: CASNRQGSIQYTNTEAFF. The V gene is TRBV7-8, the J gene TRBJ1-1; 7 bases line up with TRBD1. From germline, CDR1 is SGHVS and CDR2 FQNEAQ. This CDR3 spans 18 amino acids. The J segment lost 1 base and the V segment lost 7 bases, leaving 18 bases of the junction unmatched.

The rearrangement links TRBV19 to TRBJ2-7; D gene unclear. Germline assignment: CDR1 LNHDA and CDR2 SQIVND (reference sequence). V lost 6 bases and J 3 bases, leaving 15 bases between the germline ends. The CDR3 totals 14 residues. The chain's CDR3 is CASSDTGSNYEQYF. The CDR3 bases are TGTGCCAGTAGCGATACCGGGTCAAACTACGAGCAGTACTTC.

The rearrangement joins TRBV27 to TRBJ2-7, with D possibly being TRBD2 (5 bases). The V gene lost 5 bases and the J gene lost 6 bases, with 11 bases spanning the gap. The CDR3 is 12 residues long. Germline assignment: CDR1 MNHEY and CDR2 SMNVEV (reference sequence). CDR3 sequence (DNA): TGTGCCAGCAGTAACCCCCGGGGCGAGCAGTACTTC. This gives the protein CASSNPRGEQYF.

The gene calls are TRBV11-2 and TRBJ2-7; maybe TRBD1 (5 bases). V was trimmed by 2 bases and J by 6 bases, leaving 17 bases between them. This CDR3 is 15 amino acids long. CDR1 and CDR2 (germline): SGHAT, FQNNGV. CDR3 coding DNA: TGTGCCAGCAGCTTAACGCCACTGATAGGGGTCGAGCAGTACTTC. Protein: CASSLTPLIGVEQYF.

The chain links TRBV11-2 to TRBJ1-5; D gene uncertain. The CDR3 extends over 13 amino acids. V lost 4 bases, J lost 4 bases, and 8 bases lay in between. In germline, CDR1 is SGHAT, CDR2 FQNNGV. CDR3 nucleotide sequence: TGTGCCAGCAGCTCCTATGATAATCAGCCCCAGCATTTT. Protein product: CASSSYDNQPQHF.

The V and J genes are TRBV6-6 and TRBJ1-2, with TRBD1 matching over 7 bases. Germline-derived CDR1 and CDR2 are MNHNY and SVGAGI (reference sequence). V dropped 6 bases and J dropped 4; count of bases not matched to a gene: 8. CDR3 length: 14 residues. The CDR3 loop reads CASSHRDSVYGYTF. The DNA for the CDR3 is TGTGCCAGCAGCCACCGGGACAGCGTCTATGGCTACACCTTC.

The chain couples TRBV10-3 to TRBJ2-2; 8 nucleotides align to TRBD1. The CDR3 spans 16 residues. V lost 4 bases and J lost 2; bases outside the gene matches: 6. Germline-derived CDR1 and CDR2 are ENHRY and SYGVKD. DNA of the CDR3: TGTGCCATCAGTGGGAGACAGGGGATTAACACCGGGGAGCTGTTTTTT. As protein: CAISGRQGINTGELFF.

The chain is built from TRBV10-3 and TRBJ2-2, with 8 nucleotides matching TRBD1. This CDR3 spans 14 amino acids. After removal of 10 bases from V and 3 bases from J, the junction contained 7 bases not matched to a gene. In germline, CDR1 is ENHRY, CDR2 SYGVKD. CDR3 DNA sequence: TGTGCCACCGGACAGGGATCAGACACCGGGGAGCTGTTTTTT. Protein product: CATGQGSDTGELFF.

This clone occurred once. The CDR3 loop is CASSSPGQVAAEAFF. The DNA for the CDR3 is TGTGCCAGCAGTTCCCCGGGACAGGTTGCAGCTGAAGCTTTCTTT. The J gene is TRBJ1-1, the V gene TRBV6-5; 8 positions match TRBD1. V shed 4 bases, J shed 6 bases, and the junction held 10 bases outside the gene matches. CDR1 and CDR2 from the germline V gene are MNHEY and SVGAGI. This CDR3 contains 15 residues.

Comments on this clone: The junction and the germline gene differ at one end; a read error may be behind it. The genes are TRBV6-5 and TRBJ1-3; 7 positions match TRBD1. Germline CDR1 MNHEY, CDR2 SVGAGI. The CDR3 is made up of 13 amino acids. The CDR3 sequence: CAGRQGVGNTIYF. The CDR3 nucleotides read TGTGCCGGCAGACAGGGCGTCGGAAACACCATATATTTT.

The chain has TRBV6-6 and TRBJ1-1; D may be TRBD1 (5 bases). The CDR3 totals 15 residues. Trimming left V 2 bases short and J 2 bases short, with 12 bases between. Germline values: CDR1 MNHNY, CDR2 SVGAGI (reference sequence). The CDR3 protein is CASSYRWGENTEAFF. CDR3 coding DNA: TGTGCCAGCAGTTACCGTTGGGGGGAAAACACTGAAGCTTTCTTT.

The V call is TRBV24-1, the J call TRBJ1-2; D is possibly TRBD1 (6 bases). Trimming pared 3 bases from V and 4 bases from J, leaving 23 bases between. The CDR3 has 18 residues. Germline V lookup: CDR1 KGHDR, CDR2 SFDVKD. For the CDR3, the DNA is TGTGCCACCAGTGATGGTTGGACAGCTGGGGAGGGGATCTATGGCTACACCTTC. Its protein product is CATSDGWTAGEGIYGYTF.

This rearrangement joins TRBV6-2 or TRBV6-3 to TRBJ2-5; 8 bases map to TRBD2. The CDR3 sequence is 14 residues long. Germline assignment: CDR1 MNHEY and CDR2 SVGEGT. J was trimmed by 7 bases and V by 2 bases; bases with no gene match: 6. The CDR3 loop is CASSYGGGFGTQYF. In nucleotides, the CDR3 is TGTGCCAGCAGTTACGGCGGGGGGTTTGGGACCCAGTACTTC.

The chain couples TRBV7-9 to TRBJ2-5, with 8 bases aligning to TRBD2. J gave up 4 bases and V 2 bases, and 6 bases lay outside the gene matches. Germline values: CDR1 SEHNR, CDR2 FQNEAQ (reference sequence). The CDR3 is made up of 15 amino acids. The CDR3 DNA reads TGTGCCAGCAGCTTATTCCGGGGGGGCCTAGAGACCCAGTACTTC. Protein: CASSLFRGGLETQYF.

This sequence joins TRBV6-1 and TRBJ2-5, with D possibly TRBD1 on 5 matching bases. Trimming cost V 1 base and J 5 bases, with 23 bases left between them. Germline CDR1 and CDR2: MNHNS and SASEGT. The CDR3 is made up of 18 amino acids. CDR3 residues: CASSEDPTYAQGVETQYF. In DNA, the CDR3 is TGTGCCAGCAGTGAAGACCCCACCTACGCGCAGGGTGTGGAGACCCAGTACTTC.